This is a list of T cell receptor beta chains from one sample in a study of HIV-infected patients and healthy controls. A single record per CDR3 protein comes from TCRdb applying MiXCR to the 5' RACE reads. The sample has some 25,000 distinct CDR3 sequences, 7.5% to 10% seen once. Sequenced: blood. These receptors all come from an adult in good health. The CDR3 runs from the conserved cysteine through the conserved F or W. The D gene is left open where the match is weak. Size is stated for part of the rows, as once, few or many counts, or as a class when the clone is expanded.

D	size	J	V	CDR3	DNA
NA	many	TRBJ1-6	TRBV9	CASSVGDSALLSYNSPLHF	TGTGCCAGCAGCGTAGGAGACTCGGCACTCCTCTCCTATAATTCACCCCTCCACTTT
NA	few	TRBJ2-2	TRBV12-3/TRBV12-4	CASSFHGWGNTGELFF	TGTGCCAGCAGTTTCCACGGGTGGGGGAACACCGGGGAGCTGTTTTTT
TRBD1	many	TRBJ1-2	TRBV12-3/TRBV12-4	CASSNRGRVEGYTF	TGTGCCAGTTCAAACAGGGGGCGCGTGGAAGGCTACACCTTC
TRBD1	many	TRBJ2-7	TRBV30	CAWSKPGGTGREQYF	TGTGCCTGGAGCAAACCCGGTGGGACAGGCCGAGAGCAGTACTTC
NA	many	TRBJ2-5	TRBV6-5	CASSYSQPGATPVKTQYF	TGTGCCAGCAGTTACTCGCAGCCAGGTGCCACCCCCGTGAAGACCCAGTACTTC
TRBD2	NA	TRBJ2-2	TRBV27	CASSPAGGTGELFF	TGTGCCAGCAGCCCTGCGGGGGGGACCGGGGAGCTGTTTTTT
NA	many	TRBJ2-7	TRBV20-1	CSARQRTQYSYEQYF	TGCAGTGCTAGGCAACGGACACAGTACTCCTACGAGCAGTACTTC
NA	many	TRBJ1-1	TRBV15	CATSSFLGALNTEAFF	TGTGCCACCAGCAGTTTCTTAGGGGCCTTGAACACTGAAGCTTTCTTT
TRBD1	many	TRBJ2-1	TRBV25-1	CASSELTGNRNEQFF	TGTGCCAGCAGTGAACTGACAGGGAATAGGAATGAGCAGTTCTTC
NA	many	TRBJ1-5	TRBV7-2	CASSSIVGGNQPQHF	TGTGCCAGCAGCTCTATCGTGGGGGGCAATCAGCCCCAGCATTTT
NA	many	TRBJ2-7	TRBV12-3/TRBV12-4	CASSIGFYEQYF	TGTGCCAGCAGTATTGGATTCTACGAGCAGTACTTC
TRBD2	many	TRBJ2-5	TRBV7-3	CASSLTSGGAETQYF	TGTGCCAGCAGCTTAACTAGCGGGGGGGCCGAGACCCAGTACTTC
TRBD1	many	TRBJ2-7	TRBV29-1	CSVEKGQGYEQYF	TGCAGCGTTGAGAAGGGACAGGGCTACGAGCAGTACTTC
TRBD2	NA	TRBJ2-5	TRBV11-2	CASSSLAGAKQETQYF	TGTGCCAGCAGCTCCTTAGCGGGGGCGAAACAAGAGACCCAGTACTTC
TRBD1	many	TRBJ2-3	TRBV19	CASSMGQGNTDTQYF	TGTGCCAGTAGTATGGGACAGGGAAACACAGATACGCAGTATTTT
NA	NA	TRBJ2-7	TRBV12-3/TRBV12-4	CASLHSGGAPYEQYF	TGTGCCAGCCTCCACTCCGGGGGTGCCCCCTACGAGCAGTACTTC
NA	many	TRBJ2-3	TRBV7-6	CASSSTDTQYF	TGTGCCAGCAGCTCCACAGATACGCAGTATTTT
NA	many	TRBJ1-1	TRBV4-3	CASSQVLRNTEAFF	TGCGCCAGCAGCCAAGTTCTAAGGAACACTGAAGCTTTCTTT
TRBD1	many	TRBJ2-7	TRBV29-1	CSVGRTGGWYEQYF	TGCAGCGTTGGGCGGACAGGGGGCTGGTACGAGCAGTACTTC
TRBD1	many	TRBJ2-1	TRBV7-9	CASSRQGAGGNEQFF	TGTGCCAGCAGCCGTCAGGGGGCTGGAGGGAATGAGCAGTTCTTC
NA	NA	TRBJ1-5	TRBV30	CAWSPGHQPQHF	TGTGCCTGGAGTCCCGGGCATCAGCCCCAGCATTTT
NA	many	TRBJ2-3	TRBV9	CASSVGATDTQYF	TGTGCCAGCAGCGTAGGAGCCACAGATACGCAGTATTTT
TRBD1	many	TRBJ1-6	TRBV6-1	CAGRTGNDSPLHF	TGTGCCGGACGGACAGGGAATGATTCACCCCTCCACTTT
TRBD1	many	TRBJ1-1	TRBV7-2	CASSLRDSNTEAFF	TGTGCCAGCAGCTTACGGGACAGCAACACTGAAGCTTTCTTT
NA	many	TRBJ2-3	TRBV30	CAWSVDLWSADTQYF	TGTGCCTGGAGTGTGGATCTATGGAGCGCAGATACGCAGTATTTT
NA	medium-sized	TRBJ1-3	TRBV7-9	CASSLAGTGNTIYF	TGTGCCAGCAGCTTAGCTGGGACTGGAAACACCATATATTTT
TRBD2	NA	TRBJ2-3	TRBV4-3	CASSHQRGVDPDTQYF	TGCGCCAGCAGCCATCAGCGGGGGGTAGACCCAGATACGCAGTATTTT
NA	once	TRBJ1-1	TRBV4-3	CASTFEAGAGTEAFF	TGCGCCAGCACATTCGAAGCGGGGGCTGGCACTGAAGCTTTCTTT
TRBD2	many	TRBJ2-5	TRBV11-2	CASSLEPAGGRSGTQYF	TGTGCCAGCAGCTTAGAGCCAGCGGGGGGGCGAAGCGGGACCCAGTACTTC
NA	many	TRBJ1-3	TRBV29-1	CSVGTGIVGRPGNTIYF	TGCAGCGTTGGGACCGGGATCGTGGGGCGTCCTGGAAACACCATATATTTT
TRBD1	many	TRBJ2-2	TRBV10-3	CAIKGTGNTGELFF	TGTGCCATCAAAGGGACAGGGAACACCGGGGAGCTGTTTTTT
NA	many	TRBJ1-1	TRBV30	CAWSSGDVTGLEAFF	TGTGCCTGGAGTAGCGGAGATGTCACAGGGCTTGAAGCTTTCTTT
NA	many	TRBJ1-1	TRBV12-3/TRBV12-4	CASSLVAGEAFF	TGTGCCAGCAGTTTAGTCGCAGGTGAAGCTTTCTTT
TRBD1	many	TRBJ1-5	TRBV7-2	CASSRWTGDFSNQPQHF	TGTGCCAGCAGCCGCTGGACAGGGGATTTTAGCAATCAGCCCCAGCATTTT
TRBD1	few	TRBJ2-3	TRBV6-6	CASSYPAWTGVIDTQYF	TGTGCCAGCAGTTACCCCGCGTGGACAGGGGTGATAGATACGCAGTATTTT
NA	many	TRBJ1-3	TRBV28	CASSLSARGRRSGNTIYF	TGTGCCAGCAGTTTATCGGCCCGCGGACGCCGCTCTGGAAACACCATATATTTT
TRBD1	many	TRBJ1-1	TRBV6-2/TRBV6-3	CASLTGGYTEAFF	TGTGCCAGCTTAACAGGGGGCTACACTGAAGCTTTCTTT
TRBD2	NA	TRBJ2-1	TRBV6-4	CASSDGERGGGEQFF	TGTGCCAGCAGTGACGGTGAGCGGGGGGGCGGTGAGCAGTTCTTC
NA	few	TRBJ2-3	TRBV25-1	CASDEGTTDTQYF	TGTGCCAGCGACGAGGGCACCACAGATACGCAGTATTTT
TRBD1	many	TRBJ1-1	TRBV12-3/TRBV12-4	CASSLTGVNTEAFF	TGTGCCAGCAGTTTAACAGGGGTGAACACTGAAGCTTTCTTT
NA	medium-sized	TRBJ1-1	TRBV9	CASSVGSDPTFTEAFF	TGTGCCAGCAGCGTAGGGTCGGACCCAACTTTCACTGAAGCTTTCTTT
TRBD1	many	TRBJ2-1	TRBV11-3	CASSLGPGQGYNEQFF	TGTGCCAGCAGCTTGGGTCCGGGACAGGGCTACAATGAGCAGTTCTTC
NA	many	TRBJ2-7	TRBV20-1	CSARDRAISEQYF	TGCAGTGCTAGAGACAGGGCCATTTCTGAGCAGTACTTC
TRBD1	NA	TRBJ1-4	TRBV4-2	CASSQDPQGAGEKLFF	TGTGCCAGCAGCCAAGACCCACAGGGGGCGGGGGAAAAACTGTTTTTT
NA	many	TRBJ1-5	TRBV6-2/TRBV6-3	CASRHRGNQPQHF	TGTGCCAGCAGACACAGGGGCAATCAGCCCCAGCATTTT
TRBD1	few	TRBJ2-3	TRBV3-1	CASSQVWGQGEDTQYF	TGTGCCAGCAGCCAAGTGTGGGGACAGGGGGAAGATACGCAGTATTTT
NA	NA	TRBJ1-2	TRBV5-6	CASSVTEIYGYTF	TGTGCCAGCAGCGTTACAGAGATCTATGGCTACACCTTC
NA	NA	TRBJ2-3	TRBV27	CAISPTGILSDTQYF	TGTGCCATCTCGCCGACAGGCATTTTGTCAGATACGCAGTATTTT
NA	many	TRBJ1-2	TRBV12-3/TRBV12-4	CASSFFERANYGYTF	TGTGCCAGCAGTTTCTTTGAACGGGCTAACTATGGCTACACCTTC
NA	many	TRBJ2-5	TRBV27	CASSLSVGSPPKTQYF	TGTGCCAGCAGTTTATCGGTCGGGAGTCCCCCCAAGACCCAGTACTTC
NA	many	TRBJ2-5	TRBV28	CASSFRLRETQYF	TGTGCCAGCAGTTTTAGGTTGCGAGAGACCCAGTACTTC
TRBD1	few	TRBJ1-1	TRBV12-3/TRBV12-4	CASSPSRDRNTEAFF	TGTGCCAGCAGCCCAAGTAGGGACAGGAACACTGAAGCTTTCTTT
NA	few	TRBJ2-4	TRBV4-2	CASSQEHGGLAKNIQYF	TGTGCCAGCAGCCAAGAACATGGCGGACTAGCCAAAAACATTCAGTACTTC
NA	many	TRBJ2-3	TRBV10-3	CAISASPPEPDTQYF	TGTGCCATCAGTGCTAGCCCTCCTGAGCCAGATACGCAGTATTTT
NA	many	TRBJ1-1	TRBV20-1	CSARDLVNTEAFF	TGCAGTGCTAGAGATCTGGTGAACACTGAAGCTTTCTTT